The following is a TCR beta chain sequence with its context. A much larger clone sits a single nucleotide away, making a read error possible. The data belong to a study of early T cells in non-severe SARS-CoV-2 infection. The CDR3 extends over 16 amino acids. CDR1 MDHEN and CDR2 SYDVKM come from the germline V gene. Trimming cost V 10 bases and J 0 bases; bases outside gene matches: 12. TCRdb redid the calling of the 5' RACE reads with MiXCR, one entry per CDR3 protein. This sample carries tens of thousands of distinct CDR3 sequences, 5.5% to 8% of them seen once, and the ten largest clones take around a quarter.

The genes are TRBV28 and TRBJ1-1; 9 bases align to TRBD1. Here the sequenced sample was whole blood, taken at baseline. The source of this sequence is an adult who was a healthcare worker with PCR-confirmed SARS-CoV-2 infection or an uninfected control (not recorded which). CDR3 nucleotide sequence: TGTGCCAACAGCTCAACAGGGGGCTTTATGAACACTGAAGCTTTCTTT. Translating it yields CANSSTGGFMNTEAFF. Full variable domain (missing parts from reference TRBV28 and TRBJ1-1): DVKVTQSSRYLVKRTGEKVFLECVQDMDHENMFWYRQDPGLGLRLIYFSYDVKMKEKGDIPEGYSVSREKKERFSLILESASTNQTSMYLCANSSTGGFMNTEAFFGQGTRLTVV.